This TCR beta chain is from a study of cytomegalovirus exposure and HLA in healthy donors. Concerning this clone: What it recognizes is unknown.

J lost 3 bases, V lost 5 bases, and 6 bases had no gene match. This CDR3 has 15 amino acids. Germline V gene lookup returns CDR1 LGHNA and CDR2 YSLEER. General study findings and limits: One variant, a missense change in DCLRE1C, was linked in a later analysis to TCR beta V- and J-gene trimming. HLA alleles showed associations with 15,000 to 20,000 TCR beta sequences in a later analysis, at a 0.05 false discovery rate. There were three CMV-associated chains whose specificity for CMV antigens was confirmed in vitro.

The PCR employed 60 Vbeta primers together with 13 Jbeta primers. In the authors' workflow: In a later analysis, the count reached some 75 million unique TCR beta chains, with 10 million to 11 million shared. Data came from immunoSEQ multiplex PCR; TCRdb stores just in-frame clones and leaves some out. V and J calls and clone size are those listed in that table; D and trimming were worked out from the DNA. The sample has around 170,000 clones; roughly 82% are singletons. This chain uses TRBV4-3 with TRBJ1-2; 10 positions agree with TRBD1. The sequence derives from a man aged 40-49 years in good health and CMV-seronegative. Sequencing was carried out using PBMCs. The CDR3, as DNA: TGCGCCAGCAGCGAGTCCGGGACAGGGGACTATGGCTACACCTTC. Its translation is CASSESGTGDYGYTF.